A single sample gave rise to the 11 T cell receptor beta chains below, sequenced in a study of cytomegalovirus exposure and HLA in healthy donors. PCR was performed using 60 Vbeta and 13 Jbeta primers. The repertoire was sequenced with immunoSEQ multiplex PCR; TCRdb's copy has only in-frame clones and lacks some. Its table lists tens of thousands of clones. Sequences were obtained from PBMCs. All receptors come from a woman aged 55-75 years in good health and CMV-seronegative.

The chain joins TRBV18 to TRBJ2-1, with D tentatively TRBD2 (5 bases). With 3 bases removed from V and 8 bases from J, the gap between germline ends came to 17 bases. This CDR3 has 15 amino acids. Germline-derived CDR1 and CDR2 are KGHSH and LQKENI. The CDR3 sequence is CASSPWAGQFHEQFF. CDR3 bases: TGTGCCAGCTCACCGTGGGCGGGCCAATTCCATGAGCAGTTCTTC. The entire variable domain, with the rest obtained from reference TRBV18 and TRBJ2-1, is as follows: NAGVMQNPRHLVRRRGQEARLRCSPMKGHSHVYWYRQLPEEGLKFMVYLQKENIIDESGMPKERFSAEFPKEGPSILRIQQVVRGDSAAYFCASSPWAGQFHEQFFGPGTRLTVL.

This chain connects TRBV30 to TRBJ1-2, with no clear D. V lost 7 bases to trimming and J lost 4 bases, with 19 bases between them. The CDR3 runs to 14 residues. CDR1 is GTSNPN, CDR2 SVGIG, per germline (reference sequence). CDR3 nucleotide sequence: TGTGCCTTCGGCCATCCTCTGGCGGTCTATGGCTACACCTTC. Translated: CAFGHPLAVYGYTF.

A word on this clone: A junction end diverges from the germline sequence, so it may reflect a read error. This chain uses TRBV11-2 with TRBJ2-1; 7 positions agree with TRBD2. The CDR3 consists of 17 residues. In germline, CDR1 is SGHAT, CDR2 FQNNGV. CDR3 bases: TGTGCCAGCAGCCCCCTAGGCGGGGGAGGCTCCTACAATGGGCAGTTCTTC. Its protein is CASSPLGGGGSYNGQFF.

The V call is TRBV27, the J call TRBJ2-4; TRBD2 might be the D (5 bases). Germline CDR1 MNHEY, CDR2 SMNVEV (reference sequence). The V end was cut by 7 bases, the J end by 0 bases, with 7 bases between. The CDR3 loop spans 13 amino acids. The CDR3 here is CASTSRAKNIQYF. CDR3 sequence (DNA): TGTGCCAGCACTAGCAGAGCCAAAAACATTCAGTACTTC.

The CDR3 spells CASSLYARRERSTDTQYF. In DNA form, the CDR3 reads TGTGCCAGCAGCTTATACGCTCGGCGGGAGAGAAGCACAGATACGCAGTATTTT. The V and J genes are TRBV7-6 and TRBJ2-3, with 7 bases aligning to TRBD2. The CDR3 covers 18 residues. After removal of 2 bases from V and 0 bases from J, the junction contained 11 bases not matched to a gene. Germline lookup yields CDR1 SGHVS and CDR2 FNYEAQ.

This sequence joins TRBV7-2 and TRBJ2-7, with D perhaps TRBD1 (6 bases). The CDR3 totals 16 residues. Germline CDR1 is SGHTA and CDR2 is FQGNSA. Trimming took off 1 base at V and 5 bases at J, with 18 bases between the two ends. The DNA of the CDR3 is TGTGCCAGCAGCTTAGAGTTCCAGGGGATAAACCACGAGCAGTACTTC. Translation gives CASSLEFQGINHEQYF.

The V gene is TRBV6-6, the J gene TRBJ1-1, with D perhaps matching TRBD1 (6 bases). Germline-derived CDR1 and CDR2 are MNHNY and SVGAGI (reference sequence). This CDR3 region has 16 residues. Trimming took off 2 bases at V and 5 bases at J, with 18 bases between the two ends. CDR3 in DNA: TGTGCCAGCAGTTACCCCGGGAACAGGGTGGGTACTGAAGCTTTCTTT. It codes for CASSYPGNRVGTEAFF.

This chain links TRBV6-1 with TRBJ2-1; a weak D match, TRBD2 (5 bases). Looked up from germline, CDR1 is MNHNS and CDR2 is SASEGT. V lost 1 base and J 5 bases, leaving 9 bases between the germline ends. The CDR3 is made up of 14 amino acids. CDR3 amino acids: CASSEVGADNEQFF. For the CDR3, the DNA is TGTGCCAGCAGTGAAGTGGGAGCAGACAATGAGCAGTTCTTC.

The rearrangement joins TRBV30 to TRBJ1-6; 9 nucleotides agree with TRBD1. The germline gives CDR1 GTSNPN, CDR2 SVGIG (reference sequence). There are 15 residues in the CDR3. The J segment lost 7 bases and the V segment lost 1 base, leaving 5 bases of the junction unmatched. The chain's CDR3 is CAWSEPGTGNSPLHF. CDR3 DNA: TGTGCCTGGAGTGAGCCCGGGACAGGGAATTCACCCCTCCACTTT.

V gene TRBV21-1 combines with J gene TRBJ1-1. TRBV21-1 is a known pseudogene. CDR3 length equals 15 residues. As DNA, the CDR3 is TGTGCCAGCAGCAGGAGGAGGGCGATGAACACTGAAGCTTTCTTT. Translation: CASSRRRAMNTEAFF.

The genes are TRBV7-2 and TRBJ2-3; 10 nucleotides agree with TRBD2. CDR1 and CDR2 from the germline V gene are SGHTA and FQGNSA. The junction had 4 bases not matched to a gene; V was cut back by 0 bases and J by 1 base. The length of the CDR3 is 17 residues. The CDR3 reads CASSLARLAGGTDTQYF. CDR3 DNA sequence: TGTGCCAGCAGCTTAGCGCGGCTAGCGGGGGGCACAGATACGCAGTATTTT.